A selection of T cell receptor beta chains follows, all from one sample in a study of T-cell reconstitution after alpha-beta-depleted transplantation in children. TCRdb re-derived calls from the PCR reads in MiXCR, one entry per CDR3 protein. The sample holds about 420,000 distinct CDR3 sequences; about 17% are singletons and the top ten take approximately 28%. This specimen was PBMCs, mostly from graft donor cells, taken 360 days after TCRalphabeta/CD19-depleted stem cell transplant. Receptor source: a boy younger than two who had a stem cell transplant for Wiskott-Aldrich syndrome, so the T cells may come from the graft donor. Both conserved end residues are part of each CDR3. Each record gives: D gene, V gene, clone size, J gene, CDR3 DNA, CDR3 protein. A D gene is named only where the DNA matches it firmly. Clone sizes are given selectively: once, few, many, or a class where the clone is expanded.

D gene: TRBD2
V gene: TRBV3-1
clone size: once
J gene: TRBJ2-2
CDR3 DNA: TGTGCCTGCACCTGGAGGGGCCTAGCGGGAGGACGGACCGGGGAGCTGTTTTTT
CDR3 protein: CACTWRGLAGGRTGELFF

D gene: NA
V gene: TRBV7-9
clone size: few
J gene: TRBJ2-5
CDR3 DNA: TGTGCCAGCAGGGGAGGACTCCAAGAGACCCAGTACTTC
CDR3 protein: CASRGGLQETQYF

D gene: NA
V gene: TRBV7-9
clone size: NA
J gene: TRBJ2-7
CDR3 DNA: TGTGCCAGCGCGCCAACGGGGACCTACGAGCAGTACTTC
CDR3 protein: CASAPTGTYEQYF

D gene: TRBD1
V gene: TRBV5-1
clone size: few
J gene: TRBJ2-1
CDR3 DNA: TGCGCCAGCAGCTTACCGGGACAGGGGGTTGAGCAGTTCTTC
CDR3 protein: CASSLPGQGVEQFF

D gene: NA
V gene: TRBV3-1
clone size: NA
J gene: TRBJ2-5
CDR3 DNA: TGTGCCAGCAGCCAAGAACATCACCAAGAGACCCAGTACTTC
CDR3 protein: CASSQEHHQETQYF

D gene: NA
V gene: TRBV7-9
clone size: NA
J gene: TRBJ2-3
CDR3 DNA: TGTGCCAGCAGCAAAGGACCGTTAAGCACAGATACGCAGTATTTT
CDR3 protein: CASSKGPLSTDTQYF

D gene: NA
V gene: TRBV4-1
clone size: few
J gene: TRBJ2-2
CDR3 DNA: TGCGCCAGCAGCCCAAGGTGGGAGAGAGGGACCGGGGAGCTGTTTTTT
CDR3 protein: CASSPRWERGTGELFF

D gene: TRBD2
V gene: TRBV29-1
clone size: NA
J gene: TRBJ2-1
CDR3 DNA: TGCAGCGTTTCCGGACTAGCGGGAATTTACAATGAGCAGTTCTTC
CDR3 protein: CSVSGLAGIYNEQFF

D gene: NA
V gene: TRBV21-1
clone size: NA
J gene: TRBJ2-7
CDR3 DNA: TGTGCCAGCAGCAAAACAGCCCCACTAGCTTCCTACGAGCAGTACTTC
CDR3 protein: CASSKTAPLASYEQYF

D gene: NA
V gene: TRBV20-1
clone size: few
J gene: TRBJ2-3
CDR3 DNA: TGCAGTGCTAGACAACTATCCTACACAGATACGCAGTATTTT
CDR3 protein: CSARQLSYTDTQYF

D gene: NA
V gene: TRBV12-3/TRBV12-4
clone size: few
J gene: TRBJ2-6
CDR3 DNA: TGTGCCAGCACCCTTGGGAAGGGTACTGGGGCCAACGTCCTGACTTTC
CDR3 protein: CASTLGKGTGANVLTF

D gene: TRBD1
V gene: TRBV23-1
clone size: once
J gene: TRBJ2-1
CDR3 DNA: TGCGCCAGCAGTCAATCGGGGGGGACAGGGGTGGTGCCCTCCTACAATGAGCAGTTCTTC
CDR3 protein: CASSQSGGTGVVPSYNEQFF

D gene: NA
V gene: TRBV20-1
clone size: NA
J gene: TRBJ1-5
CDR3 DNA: TGCAGTGCTAAAGGGGAAGACCAGCCCCAGCATTTT
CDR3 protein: CSAKGEDQPQHF

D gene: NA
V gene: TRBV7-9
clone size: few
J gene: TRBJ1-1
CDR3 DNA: TGTGCCAGCAGCTTGGGGACGTACGAGGCTGAAGCTTTCTTT
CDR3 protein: CASSLGTYEAEAFF

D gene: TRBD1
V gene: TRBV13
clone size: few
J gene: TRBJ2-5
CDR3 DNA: TGTGCCAGCAGCACTCGGGACAGACCTCAAGAGACCCAGTACTTC
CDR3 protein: CASSTRDRPQETQYF

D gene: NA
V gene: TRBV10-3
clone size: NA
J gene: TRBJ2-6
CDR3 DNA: TGTGCCATCAGTGATTTCAGATCTGGGGCCAACGTCCTGACTTTC
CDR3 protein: CAISDFRSGANVLTF

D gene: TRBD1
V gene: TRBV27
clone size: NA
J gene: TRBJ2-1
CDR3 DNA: TGTGCCAGCAGTTTATCGAGACAGGGGAAGGGCAATGAGCAGTTCTTC
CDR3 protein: CASSLSRQGKGNEQFF

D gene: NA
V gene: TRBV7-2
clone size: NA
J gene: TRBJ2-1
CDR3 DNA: TGTGCCAGCAGGGGCCGGTGGAACTACTACAATGAGCAGTTCTTC
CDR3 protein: CASRGRWNYYNEQFF

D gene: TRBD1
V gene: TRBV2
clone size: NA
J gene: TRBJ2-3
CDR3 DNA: TGTGCCAGCAAAGACAGGGGTAGCACAGATACGCAGTATTTT
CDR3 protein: CASKDRGSTDTQYF

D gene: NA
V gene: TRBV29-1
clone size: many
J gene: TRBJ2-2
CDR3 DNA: TGCAGCGTTATGGGCAGGAGGAACACCGGGGAGCTGTTTTTT
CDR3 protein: CSVMGRRNTGELFF

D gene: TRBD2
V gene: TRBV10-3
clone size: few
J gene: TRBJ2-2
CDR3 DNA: TGTGCCATCAGCCGGACTAGATGGTTTGCCGGGGAGCTGTTTTTT
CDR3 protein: CAISRTRWFAGELFF

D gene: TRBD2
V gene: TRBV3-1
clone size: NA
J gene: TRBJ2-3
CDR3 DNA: TGTGCCAGCAGCCAAGAAGTTACTAGCGGGGGGAGTAGGGATACGCAGTATTTT
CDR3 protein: CASSQEVTSGGSRDTQYF

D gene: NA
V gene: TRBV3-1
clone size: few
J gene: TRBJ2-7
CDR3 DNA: TGTGCCAGCGCTAGACTGGGGGAGCAGTACTTC
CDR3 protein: CASARLGEQYF

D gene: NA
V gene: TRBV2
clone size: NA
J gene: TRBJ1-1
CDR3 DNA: TGTGCCAGCAGATTCCCACGGCCCATGAACACTGAAGCTTTCTTT
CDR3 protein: CASRFPRPMNTEAFF

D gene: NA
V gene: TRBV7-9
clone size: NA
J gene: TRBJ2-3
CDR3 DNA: TGTGCCAGCAGCTTCCCCGGAGATACGCAGTATTTT
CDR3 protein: CASSFPGDTQYF

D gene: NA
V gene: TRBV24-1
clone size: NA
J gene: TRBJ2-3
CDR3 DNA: TGTGCCACCAGTGGGACCTCGACCGCGCAGTATTTT
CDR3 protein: CATSGTSTAQYF

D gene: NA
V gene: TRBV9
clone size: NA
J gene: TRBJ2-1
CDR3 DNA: TGTGCCAGCAGCGCACACAGGGCCTCCTACAATGAGCAGTTCTTC
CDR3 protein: CASSAHRASYNEQFF

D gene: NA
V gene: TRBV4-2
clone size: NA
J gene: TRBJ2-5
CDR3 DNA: TGTGCCAGCAGCCAAGTTAGATTTTCGGCTCGGGAGACCCAGTACTTC
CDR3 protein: CASSQVRFSARETQYF

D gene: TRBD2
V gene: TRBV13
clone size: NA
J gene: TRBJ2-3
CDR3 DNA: TGTGCCAGCAGCTTAGAGCGGGAGGGCACAGATACGCAGTATTTT
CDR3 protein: CASSLEREGTDTQYF

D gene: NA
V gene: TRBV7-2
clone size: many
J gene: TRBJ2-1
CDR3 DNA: TGTGCCAGCAGCTTAGTTAGCCACAATGAGCAGTTCTTC
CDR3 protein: CASSLVSHNEQFF

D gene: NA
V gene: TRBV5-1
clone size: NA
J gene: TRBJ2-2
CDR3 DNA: TGCGCCAGCAGAAGGTTGGCCTCGAACACCGGGGAGCTGTTTTTT
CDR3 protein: CASRRLASNTGELFF

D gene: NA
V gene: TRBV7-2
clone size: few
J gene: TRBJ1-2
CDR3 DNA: TGTGCCAGCAGCTCAACAGGGAGAGATAACTATGGCTACACCTTC
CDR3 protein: CASSSTGRDNYGYTF

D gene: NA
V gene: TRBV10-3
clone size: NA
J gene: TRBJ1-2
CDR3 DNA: TGTGCCATCAACCCGTCAGGGACCGGCTACACCTTC
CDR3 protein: CAINPSGTGYTF

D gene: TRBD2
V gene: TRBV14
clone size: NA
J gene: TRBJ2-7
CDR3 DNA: TGTGCCAGCAGCCAAGGGCGGGAGTCCTCCTACGAGCAGTACTTC
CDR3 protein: CASSQGRESSYEQYF

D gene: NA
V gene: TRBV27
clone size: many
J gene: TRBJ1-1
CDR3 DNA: TGTGCCAGCGTTGACCGGGCGAACACTGAAGCTTTCTTT
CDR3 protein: CASVDRANTEAFF

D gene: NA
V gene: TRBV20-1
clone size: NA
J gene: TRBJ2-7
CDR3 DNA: TGCAGTGCTAGCCCGGACTCCTACGAGCAGTACTTC
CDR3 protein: CSASPDSYEQYF

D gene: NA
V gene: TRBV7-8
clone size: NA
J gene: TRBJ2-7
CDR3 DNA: TGTGCCAGCACGAAGGGAAGGGGCTACGAGCAGTACTTC
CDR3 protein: CASTKGRGYEQYF

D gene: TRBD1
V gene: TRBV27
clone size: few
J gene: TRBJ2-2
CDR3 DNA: TGTGCCAGCAAGGTTCTGGCAGGGGGCACCGGGGAGCTGTTTTTT
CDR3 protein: CASKVLAGGTGELFF

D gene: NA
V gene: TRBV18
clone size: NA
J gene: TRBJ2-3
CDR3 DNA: TGTGCCAGCTCATGGATGGGCGCAGATACGCAGTATTTT
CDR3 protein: CASSWMGADTQYF

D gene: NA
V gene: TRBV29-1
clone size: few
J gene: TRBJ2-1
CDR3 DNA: TGCAGCGGTGTTGGCAGGATAGGTCTCCGGAATGAGCAGTTCTTC
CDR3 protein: CSGVGRIGLRNEQFF

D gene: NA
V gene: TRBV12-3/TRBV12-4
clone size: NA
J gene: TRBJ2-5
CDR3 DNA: TGTGCCAGCACTCTCCTAGGGAACACGGCGTCACTGCAGTACTTC
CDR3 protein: CASTLLGNTASLQYF

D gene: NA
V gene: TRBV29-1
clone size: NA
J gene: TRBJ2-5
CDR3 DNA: TGCAGCGCGGTGCGGGACAGAGAGACCCAGTACTTC
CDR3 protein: CSAVRDRETQYF

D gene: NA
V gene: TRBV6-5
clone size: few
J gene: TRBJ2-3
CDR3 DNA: TGTGCCAGCAGTTACAGGGGGGTCGATGGCACAGATACGCAGTATTTT
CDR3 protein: CASSYRGVDGTDTQYF

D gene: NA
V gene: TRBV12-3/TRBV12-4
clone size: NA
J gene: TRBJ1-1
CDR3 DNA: TGTGCCAGCAGTTCCGGGACAAGAGTTGAAGCTTTCTTT
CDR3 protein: CASSSGTRVEAFF

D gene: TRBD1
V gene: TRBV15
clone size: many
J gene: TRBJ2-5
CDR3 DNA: TGTGCCACCAGCAGAGATGAGACAGGGGCGACCCAGTACTTC
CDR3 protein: CATSRDETGATQYF

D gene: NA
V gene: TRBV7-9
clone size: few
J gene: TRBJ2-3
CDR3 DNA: TGTGCCAGCAGCTTTATGGGGCCTCTTCAAATGGATACGCAGTATTTT
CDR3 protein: CASSFMGPLQMDTQYF

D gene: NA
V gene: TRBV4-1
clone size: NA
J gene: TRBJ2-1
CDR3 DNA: TGCGCCAGCAGCCGAAGGGACAGGGCGAGCCTAGCGGGGACGGATGAGCAGTTCTTC
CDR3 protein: CASSRRDRASLAGTDEQFF

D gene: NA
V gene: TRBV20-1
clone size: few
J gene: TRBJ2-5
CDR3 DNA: TGCAGTGCTAGCCTCCGCAAGGGGTCGGGAGAGACCCAGTACTTC
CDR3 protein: CSASLRKGSGETQYF

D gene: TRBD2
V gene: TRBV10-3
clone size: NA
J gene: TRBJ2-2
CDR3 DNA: TGTGCCATCAGTGGGGCTAGCGGGAGTGCCGGGGAGCTGTTTTTT
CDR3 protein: CAISGASGSAGELFF

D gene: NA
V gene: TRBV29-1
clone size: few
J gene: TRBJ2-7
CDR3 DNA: TGCAGCGTAGGAGGACAAACAAGATACGAGCAGTACTTC
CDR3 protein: CSVGGQTRYEQYF

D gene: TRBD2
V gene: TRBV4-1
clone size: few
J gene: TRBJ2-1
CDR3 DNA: TGCGCCAGCAGCCAAGACGGGACTAGCGAATTGGTTGAGCAGTTCTTC
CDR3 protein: CASSQDGTSELVEQFF

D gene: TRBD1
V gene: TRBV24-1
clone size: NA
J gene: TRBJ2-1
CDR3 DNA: TGTGCCACCAGTGATTTTGGCGACAGGGGAAGCTCCTACAATGAGCAGTTCTTC
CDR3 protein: CATSDFGDRGSSYNEQFF

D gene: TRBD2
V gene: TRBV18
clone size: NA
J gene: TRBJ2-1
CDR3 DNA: TGTGCCAGCTCTTATATAGCGGGCTCCTACAATGAGCAGTTCTTC
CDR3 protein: CASSYIAGSYNEQFF

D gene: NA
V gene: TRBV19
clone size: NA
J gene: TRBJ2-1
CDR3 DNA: TGTGCCAGTAGTATACAGTTGAGCTCCTACAATGAGCAGTTCTTC
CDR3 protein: CASSIQLSSYNEQFF